This T cell receptor (beta chain) was identified in a study of graft-versus-host responses after intestinal transplantation. Broader study findings: Graft-versus-host to host-versus-graft clonal ratios in allografts were high in patients with graft-donor T cell macrochimerism. Present in recipient marrow, GvH clones included some that appeared first in ileum or blood.

CDR1 is SEHNR, CDR2 FQNEAQ, per germline (reference sequence). The junction had 8 bases not matched to a gene; V was cut back by 6 bases and J by 1 base. This CDR3 contains 15 residues. Processed graft tissue released its intraepithelial and lamina propria lymphocytes. Libraries were prepared by immunoSEQ multiplex PCR; TCRdb keeps only in-frame clonotypes and omits some of them. Altogether around 4,900 clones are present, about three quarters being singletons, with the ten largest covering roughly 8%. This clone was counted a few times. What it recognizes is unknown. The sequence was obtained from a human patient who received an intestinal transplant, so some T cells may come from the graft donor. The input for sequencing was ileum tissue, taken roughly 19 weeks after intestinal transplantation. The chain uses TRBV7-9 and TRBJ2-7; 8 bases agree with TRBD2. The CDR3 bases are TGTGCCAGCAGTTCGGGACTAGGGCCTTCCTACGAGCAGTACTTC. Translated: CASSSGLGPSYEQYF.